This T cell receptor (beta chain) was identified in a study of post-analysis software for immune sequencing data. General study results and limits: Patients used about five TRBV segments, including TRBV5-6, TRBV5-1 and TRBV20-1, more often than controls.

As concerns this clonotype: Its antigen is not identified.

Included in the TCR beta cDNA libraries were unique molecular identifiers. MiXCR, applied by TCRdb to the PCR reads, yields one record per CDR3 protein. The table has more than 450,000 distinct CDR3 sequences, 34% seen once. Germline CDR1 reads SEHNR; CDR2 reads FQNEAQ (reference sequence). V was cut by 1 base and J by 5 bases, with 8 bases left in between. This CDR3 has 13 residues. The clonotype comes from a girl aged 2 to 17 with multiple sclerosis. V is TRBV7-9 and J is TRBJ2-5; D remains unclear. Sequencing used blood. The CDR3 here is CASSLGPRETQYF. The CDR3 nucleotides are TGTGCCAGCAGCTTAGGTCCCCGGGAGACCCAGTACTTC.